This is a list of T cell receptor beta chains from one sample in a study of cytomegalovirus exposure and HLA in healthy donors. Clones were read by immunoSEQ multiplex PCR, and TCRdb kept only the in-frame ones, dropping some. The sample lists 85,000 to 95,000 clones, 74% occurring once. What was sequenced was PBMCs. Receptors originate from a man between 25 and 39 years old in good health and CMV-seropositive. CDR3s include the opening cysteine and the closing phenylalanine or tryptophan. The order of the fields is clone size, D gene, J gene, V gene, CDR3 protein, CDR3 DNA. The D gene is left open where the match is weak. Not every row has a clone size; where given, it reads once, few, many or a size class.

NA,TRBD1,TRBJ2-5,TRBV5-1,CASSGTGGLETQYF,TGCGCCAGCAGTGGCACAGGGGGCCTCGAGACCCAGTACTTC
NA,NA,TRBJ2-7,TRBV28,CASSLAQVPYEQYF,TGTGCCAGCAGTTTAGCACAGGTACCCTACGAGCAGTACTTC
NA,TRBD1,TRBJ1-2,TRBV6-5,CASSRQGANFGYTF,TGTGCCAGCAGCCGACAGGGGGCTAACTTTGGCTACACCTTC
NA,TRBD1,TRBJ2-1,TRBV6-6,CASRRPAGTGYNEQFF,TGTGCCAGCAGACGCCCAGCCGGGACAGGCTACAATGAGCAGTTCTTC
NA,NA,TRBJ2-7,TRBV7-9,CASSPDSLSSYEQYF,TGTGCCAGCAGCCCGGACAGCTTAAGCTCCTACGAGCAGTACTTC
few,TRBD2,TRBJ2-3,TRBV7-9,CASTYTSGTDTQYF,TGTGCCAGCACCTATACTAGCGGCACAGATACGCAGTATTTT
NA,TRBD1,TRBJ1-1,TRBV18,CASSSRQGRAEAFF,TGTGCCAGCTCATCTAGACAGGGAAGGGCTGAAGCTTTCTTT
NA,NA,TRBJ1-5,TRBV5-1,CASSTGLSNQPQNF,TGCGCCAGCAGCACGGGACTGAGCAATCAGCCCCAGAATTTT
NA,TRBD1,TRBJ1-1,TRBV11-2,CASSRTTGDTEAFF,TGTGCCAGCAGCAGGACCACAGGGGACACTGAAGCTTTCTTT
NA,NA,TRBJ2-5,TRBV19,CASRTRGQGETQYF,TGTGCCAGTAGGACCCGTGGGCAGGGAGAGACCCAGTACTTC
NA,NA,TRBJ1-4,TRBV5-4,CASSGQTATNEKLFF,TGTGCCAGCAGTGGACAGACTGCAACTAATGAAAAACTGTTTTTT
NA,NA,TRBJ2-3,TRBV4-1,CASSQSRDISTDTQYF,TGCGCCAGCAGCCAAAGCCGGGACATCTCCACAGATACGCAGTATTTT
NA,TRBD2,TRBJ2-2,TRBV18,CASSPTSGGLTGELFF,TGTGCCAGCTCACCCACTAGCGGGGGCCTTACCGGGGAGCTGTTTTTT
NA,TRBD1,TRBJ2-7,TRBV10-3,CAISLRKGQGSSYEQYF,TGTGCCATCAGTCTGAGGAAAGGACAGGGGAGCTCCTACGAGCAGTACTTC
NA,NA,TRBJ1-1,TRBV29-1,CSVTGFGFPPGAFF,TGCAGCGTCACAGGATTTGGATTCCCCCCAGGAGCTTTCTTT
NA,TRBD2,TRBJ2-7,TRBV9,CASSVGVQTSYSYEQYF,TGTGCCAGCAGCGTAGGCGTTCAGACTAGCTACTCCTACGAGCAGTACTTC
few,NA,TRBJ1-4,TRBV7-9,CASSRVGEKLFF,TGTGCCAGCAGCCGCGTTGGTGAAAAACTGTTTTTT
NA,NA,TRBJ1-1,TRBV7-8,CASSLRQGNTEAFF,TGTGCCAGCAGCTTACGGCAGGGGAACACTGAAGCTTTCTTT
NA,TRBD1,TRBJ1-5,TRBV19,CASSLFGTGESQPQHF,TGTGCCAGTAGTCTTTTCGGGACAGGGGAAAGTCAGCCCCAGCATTTT
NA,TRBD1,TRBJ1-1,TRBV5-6,CASSSVGTGGTEAFF,TGTGCCAGCAGCTCCGTCGGGACAGGGGGCACTGAAGCTTTCTTT
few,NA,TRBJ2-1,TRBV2,CASSETETNEQFF,TGTGCCAGCAGTGAAACAGAGACCAATGAGCAGTTCTTC
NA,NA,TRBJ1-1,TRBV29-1,CSVVGGGAVVTEAFF,TGCAGCGTTGTTGGCGGGGGGGCCGTTGTCACTGAAGCTTTCTTT
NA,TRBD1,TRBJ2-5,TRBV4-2,CASSQTLGQGQETQYF,TGTGCCAGCAGCCAAACATTAGGACAGGGGCAAGAGACCCAGTACTTC
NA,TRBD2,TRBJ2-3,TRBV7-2,CASSPLITSGDTQYF,TGTGCCAGCAGTCCCCTGATAACTAGCGGAGATACGCAGTATTTT
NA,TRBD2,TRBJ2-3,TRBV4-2,CASSQGGLAGPSTDTQYF,TGTGCCAGCAGCCAGGGGGGACTAGCGGGACCTAGCACAGATACGCAGTATTTT
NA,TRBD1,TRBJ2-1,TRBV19,CASSLQGAYEQFF,TGTGCCAGTAGTCTACAGGGGGCTTATGAGCAGTTCTTC